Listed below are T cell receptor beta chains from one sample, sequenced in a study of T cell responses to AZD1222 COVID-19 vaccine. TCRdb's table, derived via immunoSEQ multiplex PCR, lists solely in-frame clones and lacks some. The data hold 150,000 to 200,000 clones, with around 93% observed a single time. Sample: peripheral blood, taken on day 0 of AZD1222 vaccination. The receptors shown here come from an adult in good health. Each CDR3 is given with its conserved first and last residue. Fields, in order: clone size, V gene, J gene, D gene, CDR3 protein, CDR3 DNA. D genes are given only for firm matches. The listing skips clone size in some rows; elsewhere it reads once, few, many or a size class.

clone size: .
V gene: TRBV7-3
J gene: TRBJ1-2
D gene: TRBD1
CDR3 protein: CASSPRDRGRDYGYTF
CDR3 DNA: TGTGCCAGCAGCCCCCGGGACAGGGGAAGGGACTATGGCTACACCTTC

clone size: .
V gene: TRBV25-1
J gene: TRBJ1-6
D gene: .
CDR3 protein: CASSQGNSPLHF
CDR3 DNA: TGTGCCAGCAGTCAGGGGAATTCACCCCTCCACTTT

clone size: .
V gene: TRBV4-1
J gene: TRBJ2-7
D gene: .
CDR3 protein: CASSSGPVSYEQYF
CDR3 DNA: TGCGCCAGCAGCTCCGGGCCCGTCTCCTACGAGCAGTACTTC

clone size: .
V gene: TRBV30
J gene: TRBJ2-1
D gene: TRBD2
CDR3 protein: CAWRSPGTSRDEQFF
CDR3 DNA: TGTGCCTGGAGATCCCCTGGGACTAGTCGGGATGAGCAGTTCTTC

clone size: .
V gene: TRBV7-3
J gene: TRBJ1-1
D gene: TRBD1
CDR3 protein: CASSSTGQGVTEAFF
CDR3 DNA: TGTGCCAGCAGCTCGACGGGACAGGGAGTGACTGAAGCTTTCTTT

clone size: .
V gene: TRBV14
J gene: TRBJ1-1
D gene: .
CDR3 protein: CASSQERVPNTEAFF
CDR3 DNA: TGTGCCAGCAGCCAGGAAAGAGTACCCAACACTGAAGCTTTCTTT

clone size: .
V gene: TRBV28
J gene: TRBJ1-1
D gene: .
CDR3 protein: CASRLSTGLFAEAFF
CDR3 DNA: TGTGCCAGCAGGTTAAGTACGGGGCTTTTCGCTGAAGCTTTCTTT

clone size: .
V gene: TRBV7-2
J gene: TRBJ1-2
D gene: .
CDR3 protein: CASSPPDYGYTF
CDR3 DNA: TGTGCCAGCAGCCCGCCAGACTATGGCTACACCTTC

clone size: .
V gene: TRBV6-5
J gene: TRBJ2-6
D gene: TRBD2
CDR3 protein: CASTFGGAGANVLTF
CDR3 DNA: TGTGCCAGCACCTTCGGGGGGGCTGGGGCCAACGTCCTGACTTTC

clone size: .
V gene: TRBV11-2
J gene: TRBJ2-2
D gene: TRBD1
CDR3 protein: CASSATRGHSTGELFF
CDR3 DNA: TGTGCCAGCAGCGCTACCAGGGGGCATAGCACCGGGGAGCTGTTTTTT

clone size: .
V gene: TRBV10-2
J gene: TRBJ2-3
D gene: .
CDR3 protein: CASSELDTQYF
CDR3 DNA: TGCGCCAGCAGTGAGCTAGATACGCAGTATTTT

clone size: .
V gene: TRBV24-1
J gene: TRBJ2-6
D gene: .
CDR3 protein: CATSDQTGSGANVLTF
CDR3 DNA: TGTGCCACCAGTGACCAGACAGGATCTGGGGCCAACGTCCTGACTTTC

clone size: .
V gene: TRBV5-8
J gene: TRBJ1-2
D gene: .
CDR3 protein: CASSLFTGGYTF
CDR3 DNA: TGTGCCAGCAGCTTGTTTACAGGTGGCTACACCTTC

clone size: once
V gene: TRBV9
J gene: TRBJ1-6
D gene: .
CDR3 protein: CASSASTDYNSPLHF
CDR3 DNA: TGTGCCAGCAGCGCGTCGACAGATTATAATTCACCCCTCCACTTT